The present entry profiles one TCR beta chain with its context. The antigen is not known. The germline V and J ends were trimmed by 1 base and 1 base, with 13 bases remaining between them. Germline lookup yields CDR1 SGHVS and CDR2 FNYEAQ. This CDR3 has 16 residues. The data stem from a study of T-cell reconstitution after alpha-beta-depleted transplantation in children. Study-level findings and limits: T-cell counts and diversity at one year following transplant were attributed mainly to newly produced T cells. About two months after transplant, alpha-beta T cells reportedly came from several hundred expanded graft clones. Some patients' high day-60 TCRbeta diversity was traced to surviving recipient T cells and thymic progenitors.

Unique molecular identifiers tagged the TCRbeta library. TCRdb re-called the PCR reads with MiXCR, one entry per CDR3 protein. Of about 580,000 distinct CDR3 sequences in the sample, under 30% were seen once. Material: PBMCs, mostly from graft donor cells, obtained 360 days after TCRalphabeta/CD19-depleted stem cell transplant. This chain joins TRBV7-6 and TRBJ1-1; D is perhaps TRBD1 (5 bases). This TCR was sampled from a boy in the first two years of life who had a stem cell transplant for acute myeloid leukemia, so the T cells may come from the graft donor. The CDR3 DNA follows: TGTGCCAGCAGCTTAGGGCCCGGGACGAGGAACACTGAAGCTTTCTTT. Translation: CASSLGPGTRNTEAFF.